Presented here are 20 T cell receptor beta chains from one specimen sequenced in a study of cytomegalovirus exposure and HLA in healthy donors. This PCR relied on a set of 60 Vbeta primers and 13 Jbeta primers. Here immunoSEQ multiplex PCR was the method, and the copy in TCRdb shows in-frame clones only, minus some. The sample yields 130,000 or so clones, approximately 71% seen once. Sequencing was performed on PBMCs. These receptors were taken from a woman aged 55-75 years in good health and CMV-seronegative.

CDR3 sequence: CASRGEGGIDEKLFF. In DNA form, the CDR3 reads TGTGCCAGCAGGGGGGAGGGGGGTATTGATGAAAAACTGTTTTTT. The chain carries TRBV28 and TRBJ1-4; weak D call: TRBD1 (6 bases). CDR1 MDHEN and CDR2 SYDVKM come from the germline V gene. With 6 bases removed from V and 6 bases from J, the gap between germline ends came to 17 bases. This CDR3 region has 15 residues. The full variable domain, completed using reference TRBV28 and TRBJ1-4, is DVKVTQSSRYLVKRTGEKVFLECVQDMDHENMFWYRQDPGLGLRLIYFSYDVKMKEKGDIPEGYSVSREKKERFSLILESASTNQTSMYLCASRGEGGIDEKLFFGSGTQLSVL.

V usage is TRBV5-1 and J usage is TRBJ1-4; a weak D match, TRBD1 (5 bases). Trimming removed 3 bases at V and 8 bases at J, with 20 bases between. Per the germline V gene, CDR1 is SGHRS and CDR2 is YFSETQ. CDR3 size: 16 residues. In DNA, the CDR3 is TGCGCCAGCAGCTCCCCCTCCGCGGGGGACGGGGAAAAACTGTTTTTT. It codes for CASSSPSAGDGEKLFF.

The rearrangement links TRBV6-5 to TRBJ1-5; possible D gene TRBD1, 6 bases. Germline CDR1 and CDR2: MNHEY and SVGAGI. Trimming removed 5 bases from V and 7 bases from J, with 12 bases in between. The CDR3 length is 13 residues. CDR3 in amino acids: CASSAGAGQPQHF. The CDR3 DNA sequence: TGTGCCAGCAGTGCGGGGGCTGGGCAGCCCCAGCATTTT.

V and J are TRBV7-9 and TRBJ2-1, with TRBD2 matching 10 bases. CDR1 SEHNR and CDR2 FQNEAQ come from the germline V gene (reference sequence). The V gene end was trimmed by 4 bases and the J gene end by 6 bases; junction bases not matched to a gene: 12. This CDR3 spans 17 amino acids. The CDR3 DNA reads as TGTGCCAGCAGCTCCCACAACCTAGCGGGGGTGCTCAATGAGCAGTTCTTC. It is translated as CASSSHNLAGVLNEQFF.

This rearrangement joins TRBV18 to TRBJ1-2, with D possibly TRBD1 on 6 matching bases. The CDR3 covers 14 residues. Germline CDR1 KGHSH, CDR2 LQKENI. Trimming removed 3 bases from V and 6 bases from J, with 14 bases in between. The CDR3 protein is CASSPQSGVHGYTF. As DNA, the CDR3 is TGTGCCAGCTCACCTCAGTCAGGGGTCCATGGCTACACCTTC. The whole variable domain, filled in from reference TRBV18 and TRBJ1-2, reads NAGVMQNPRHLVRRRGQEARLRCSPMKGHSHVYWYRQLPEEGLKFMVYLQKENIIDESGMPKERFSAEFPKEGPSILRIQQVVRGDSAAYFCASSPQSGVHGYTFGSGTRLTVV.

V is TRBV5-1 and J is TRBJ2-1, with D possibly TRBD2 on 6 matching bases. CDR3 length: 13 amino acids. Trimming left V 0 bases short and J 6 bases short, with 7 bases between. Germline lookup yields CDR1 SGHRS and CDR2 YFSETQ. CDR3 sequence reads: CASSLAGVNEQFF. As DNA, the CDR3 is TGCGCCAGCAGCTTGGCGGGAGTCAATGAGCAGTTCTTC.

The chain combines TRBV30 with TRBJ2-7; a possible D gene is TRBD1 (6 bases). V gave up 3 bases and J gave up 3 bases, with 18 bases separating them. The CDR3 is 15 amino acids. Germline V gives CDR1 GTSNPN, CDR2 SVGIG (reference sequence). The CDR3 DNA reads TGTGCCTGGAGAAATCCCCCGACAGGAAACTACGAGCAGTACTTC. Amino acids: CAWRNPPTGNYEQYF.

This clone was seen only once. As DNA, the CDR3 is TGTGCCGGTCTCGGGACAGGGGAGACCCAGTACTTC. Its translation: CAGLGTGETQYF. The J gene is TRBJ2-5, the V gene TRBV2, with 9 bases lining up with TRBD1. The CDR3 runs to 12 residues. The V and J ends lost 11 bases and 5 bases, in that order; junction bases with no gene match: 6. Germline V CDR1 and CDR2: SNHLY, FYNNEI.

The gene calls are TRBV19 and TRBJ2-7, with 8 positions matching TRBD1. Looked up from germline, CDR1 is LNHDA and CDR2 is SQIVND (reference sequence). V lost 1 base, J lost 3 bases, and 5 bases stayed unmatched. This CDR3 comprises 15 residues. CDR3 loop: CASSIGQGTDYEQYF. CDR3 bases: TGTGCCAGTAGTATAGGACAGGGGACCGACTACGAGCAGTACTTC.

The V gene is TRBV18, the J gene TRBJ2-7; D might be TRBD1 (6 bases). Germline V CDR1 and CDR2: KGHSH, LQKENI. The CDR3 extends over 15 amino acids. The V end lost 3 bases, the J end lost 2 bases, and 14 bases lay between the germline ends. Here the CDR3 DNA reads TGTGCCAGCTCACCCGAAGTGGGACAAGCCTACGAGCAGTACTTC. Translating gives CASSPEVGQAYEQYF.

The chain joins TRBV29-1 to TRBJ1-1, with 7 bases fitting TRBD1. Germline CDR1 SQVTM, CDR2 ANQGSEA. V shed 4 bases and J 4 bases; nucleotides not matched to a gene: 9. CDR3 length: 14 residues. DNA of the CDR3: TGCAGCGTTGTAAAGGGGGCGGGGGGCACTGAAGCTTTCTTT. It is translated as CSVVKGAGGTEAFF.

The V gene is TRBV5-1, the J gene TRBJ2-3; TRBD2 aligns across 7 bases. The junction had 3 bases not matched to a gene; V was cut back by 5 bases and J by 3 bases. The CDR3 spans 13 residues. The germline V gene has CDR1 SGHRS and CDR2 YFSETQ. CDR3 in DNA: TGCGCCAGCAGGCGGGGGAGGACAGATACGCAGTATTTT. This translates into CASRRGRTDTQYF.

The chain is built from TRBV4-1 and TRBJ1-4; no firm D call. There are 15 residues in the CDR3. CDR1 is MGHRA and CDR2 is YSYEKL in the germline V gene. The V gene lost 5 bases and the J gene lost 4 bases, with 14 bases spanning the gap. CDR3 region: CASSSSYAHNEKLFF. The CDR3 DNA reads TGCGCCAGCAGCTCGTCCTACGCTCATAATGAAAAACTGTTTTTT.

The CDR3 spells CASSLTSSGGPYEQYF. The CDR3 DNA reads as TGTGCCAGCAGCTTGACCTCTAGCGGGGGGCCCTACGAGCAGTACTTC. This chain uses TRBV5-5 with TRBJ2-7; 11 bases agree with TRBD2. Germline CDR1 is SGHKS and CDR2 is YYEKEE (reference sequence). CDR3 size: 16 residues. V was pared by 1 base and J by 2 bases, with 5 bases of the junction left unmatched.

The chain joins TRBV5-1 to TRBJ1-4; no clear D gene. The CDR3 sequence is 13 residues long. With 6 bases removed from V and 0 bases from J, the gap between germline ends came to 6 bases. Germline CDR1 and CDR2: SGHRS and YFSETQ. This chain's CDR3 is CASKRATNEKLFF. CDR3 bases: TGCGCCAGCAAGAGAGCAACTAATGAAAAACTGTTTTTT.

V usage is TRBV6-1 and J usage is TRBJ1-4; maybe TRBD1 (6 bases). Germline loops: CDR1 MNHNS, CDR2 SASEGT. Trimming cost V 5 bases and J 5 bases, with 12 bases left between them. There are 14 residues in the CDR3. The CDR3 region is CASSPGQTNEKLFF. The CDR3 coding sequence is TGTGCCAGCAGTCCCGGACAGACCAATGAAAAACTGTTTTTT.

The V gene is TRBV28, the J gene TRBJ1-2; D perhaps matches TRBD1 (6 bases). The germline V and J ends were trimmed by 4 bases and 4 bases, with 16 bases remaining between them. Germline V gives CDR1 MDHEN, CDR2 SYDVKM. This CDR3 comprises 15 residues. In nucleotides, the CDR3 is TGTGCCAGCAGTTGGGGACGTCGGGGGGCCTATGGCTACACCTTC. It codes for CASSWGRRGAYGYTF.

The chain is built from TRBV9 and TRBJ2-2, with TRBD1 matching over 12 bases. There are 18 residues in the CDR3. Germline V lookup: CDR1 SGDLS, CDR2 YYNGEE. The junction had 9 bases not matched to a gene; V was cut back by 0 bases and J by 6 bases. The CDR3 bases are TGTGCCAGCAGCGTAGTCCAAGGGGGACAGGGGGCATCCGGGGAGCTGTTTTTT. The encoded protein is CASSVVQGGQGASGELFF.

The rearrangement links TRBV28 to TRBJ1-5; no reliable D call. The CDR3 has 15 residues. Germline CDR1 and CDR2: MDHEN and SYDVKM. V was clipped by 6 bases and J by 4 bases, with 16 bases between them. CDR3 sequence reads: CASSPPAGSNQPQHF. CDR3 nucleotides: TGTGCCAGCAGCCCTCCGGCGGGCAGTAATCAGCCCCAGCATTTT.

This rearrangement joins TRBV5-6 to TRBJ2-1, with TRBD2 matching over 9 bases. Germline values: CDR1 SGHDT, CDR2 YYEEEE. CDR3 length equals 16 residues. Germline trimming cut 0 bases from V and 6 bases from J; bases unmatched to any gene: 7. The CDR3 DNA reads as TGTGCCAGCAGCTTGGCCTGGGGGCGGGGGGGCAATGAGCAGTTCTTC. Translation: CASSLAWGRGGNEQFF. Full variable domain (remainder filled in from reference TRBV5-6 and TRBJ2-1): DAGVTQSPTHLIKTRGQQVTLRCSPKSGHDTVSWYQQALGQGPQFIFQYYEEEERQRGNFPDRFSGHQFPNYSSELNVNALLLGDSALYLCASSLAWGRGGNEQFFGPGTRLTVL.